The rows below give T cell receptor beta chains drawn from one sample of a study of cytomegalovirus exposure and HLA in healthy donors. Profiled with immunoSEQ multiplex PCR; TCRdb holds only in-frame clones, not every one. The sample yields about 82,000 clones, roughly 84% seen once. Sequencing was done on a sample of PBMCs. These receptors were collected from a man in his 70s in good health and CMV-seropositive. The conserved cysteine and the conserved F or W are not part of the CDR3 here. The D gene is left open where the match is weak.

-,TRBV2,TRBJ1-1,ASSTTGVNTEAF
TRBD1,TRBV2,TRBJ2-4,ASSEDRVYIQY
-,TRBV11-2,TRBJ2-5,ASSLQNKETQY
-,TRBV12-5,TRBJ2-2,ASGTAAGYTGELF
-,TRBV11-2,TRBJ2-1,ASSLLGGNEQF
TRBD2,TRBV18,TRBJ2-5,ASSIGTSQETQY
TRBD1,TRBV7-2,TRBJ2-1,ASSSWTGGNNEQF
-,TRBV2,TRBJ2-7,ASLQGRGGSEQY
TRBD1,TRBV5-4,TRBJ2-7,ASSPGQGGAYEQY
-,TRBV7-9,TRBJ1-2,ASSPPWEGGGYT
-,TRBV5-6,TRBJ1-6,ASSLGDTSYNSPLH
TRBD1,TRBV19,TRBJ1-2,ASSPRTGGADGYT
-,TRBV5-1,TRBJ1-5,ASSLAGSNQPQH
-,TRBV6-5,TRBJ2-7,ASSQNTYEQY
-,TRBV10-1,TRBJ2-1,ASSSGQTSPGNEQF
-,TRBV11-1,TRBJ1-2,ASSLVGSNYGYT
-,TRBV28,TRBJ1-4,ASSLQGIKLF
-,TRBV7-2,TRBJ1-5,ASSLALGQGNQPQH
TRBD2,TRBV10-3,TRBJ2-1,AISESVLAGAGEQF
TRBD1,TRBV4-2,TRBJ1-4,ASSQARGITNEKLF
TRBD1,TRBV7-7,TRBJ2-7,ASSERQGPYEQY
-,TRBV29-1,TRBJ2-5,SVWAGAQETQY
-,TRBV6-1,TRBJ1-5,ASSEADQPQH
TRBD2,TRBV6-5,TRBJ2-2,ASRGTSGYTGELF
-,TRBV15,TRBJ1-4,ATSRDLWATNEKLF
TRBD1,TRBV19,TRBJ2-7,IRAPRQGAKRYEQY
TRBD1,TRBV28,TRBJ1-2,ASSLQGGYGYT
-,TRBV20-1,TRBJ1-1,SALRDTEAF
TRBD1,TRBV2,TRBJ2-2,ASTMDRATGELF
-,TRBV7-6,TRBJ1-1,ASSLEGHQNTEAF
-,TRBV7-3,TRBJ2-5,ASSGGAGETQY
TRBD1,TRBV29-1,TRBJ2-3,SVDQGGTDTQY
TRBD2,TRBV12-5,TRBJ2-1,ASGSMSGNYYNEQF
-,TRBV10-3,TRBJ2-1,AISGGRSSYNEQF
TRBD1,TRBV15,TRBJ2-1,ATSRSTGTPYNEQF
TRBD2,TRBV11-3,TRBJ2-1,ASSLGGTSVENEQF
TRBD1,TRBV7-3,TRBJ2-2,ASRPPGTARTGELF
TRBD1,TRBV18,TRBJ1-4,ASSPFEDRNNEKLF
TRBD2,TRBV5-1,TRBJ2-3,ASSFAGGTDTQY
TRBD1,TRBV29-1,TRBJ2-5,SALKSGDRGQETQY